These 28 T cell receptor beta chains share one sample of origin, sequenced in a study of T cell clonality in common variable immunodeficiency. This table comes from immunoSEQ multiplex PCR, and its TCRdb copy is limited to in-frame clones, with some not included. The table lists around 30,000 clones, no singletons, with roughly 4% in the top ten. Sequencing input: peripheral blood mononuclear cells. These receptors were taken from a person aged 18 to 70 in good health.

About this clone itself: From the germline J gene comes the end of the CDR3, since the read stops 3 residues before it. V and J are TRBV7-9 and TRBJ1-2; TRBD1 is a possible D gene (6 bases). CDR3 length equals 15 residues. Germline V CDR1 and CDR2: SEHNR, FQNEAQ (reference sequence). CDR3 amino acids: CASSLAGEFSYDYTF. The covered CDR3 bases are TGTGCCAGCAGCTTGGCAGGGGAATTTTCCTACGAC. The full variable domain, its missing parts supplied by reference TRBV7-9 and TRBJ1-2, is DTGVSQNPRHKITKRGQNVTFRCDPISEHNRLYWYRQTLGQGPEFLTYFQNEAQLEKSRLLSDRFSAERPKGSFSTLEIQRTEQGDSAMYLCASSLAGEFSYDYTFGSGTRLTVV.

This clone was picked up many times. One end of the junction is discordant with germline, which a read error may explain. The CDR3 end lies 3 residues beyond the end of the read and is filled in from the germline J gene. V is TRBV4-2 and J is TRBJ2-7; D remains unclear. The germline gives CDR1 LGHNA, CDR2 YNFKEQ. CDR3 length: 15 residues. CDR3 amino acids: CASSQEVFGFYEQYF. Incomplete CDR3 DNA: TGCGCCAGCAGCCAAGAAGTTTTCGGGTTCTACGAG.

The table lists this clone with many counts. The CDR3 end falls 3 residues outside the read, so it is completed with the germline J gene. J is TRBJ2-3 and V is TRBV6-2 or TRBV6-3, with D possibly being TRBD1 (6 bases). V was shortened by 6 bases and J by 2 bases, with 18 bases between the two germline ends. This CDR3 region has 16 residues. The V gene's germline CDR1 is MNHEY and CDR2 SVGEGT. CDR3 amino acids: CASSSPRGKNTDTQYF. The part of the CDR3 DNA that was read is TGTGCCAGCAGCTCTCCTAGGGGGAAAAACACAGATACG.

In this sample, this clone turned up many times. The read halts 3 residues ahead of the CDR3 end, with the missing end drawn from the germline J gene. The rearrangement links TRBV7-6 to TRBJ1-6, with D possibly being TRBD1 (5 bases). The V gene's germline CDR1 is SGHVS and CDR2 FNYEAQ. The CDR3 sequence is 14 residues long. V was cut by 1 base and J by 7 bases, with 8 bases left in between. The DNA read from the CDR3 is TGTGCCAGCAGCTTAGGGGGGGAGAATTCACCC. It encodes CASSLGGENSP. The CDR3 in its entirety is CASSLGGENSPLHF.

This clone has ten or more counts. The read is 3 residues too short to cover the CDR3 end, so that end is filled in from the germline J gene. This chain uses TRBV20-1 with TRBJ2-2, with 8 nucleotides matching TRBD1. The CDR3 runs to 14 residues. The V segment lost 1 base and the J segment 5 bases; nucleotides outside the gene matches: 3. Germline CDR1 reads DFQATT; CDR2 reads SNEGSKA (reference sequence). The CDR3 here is CSARGTGRTGELFF. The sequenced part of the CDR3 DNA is TGCAGTGCTAGAGGGACAGGGAGGACCGGGGAG.

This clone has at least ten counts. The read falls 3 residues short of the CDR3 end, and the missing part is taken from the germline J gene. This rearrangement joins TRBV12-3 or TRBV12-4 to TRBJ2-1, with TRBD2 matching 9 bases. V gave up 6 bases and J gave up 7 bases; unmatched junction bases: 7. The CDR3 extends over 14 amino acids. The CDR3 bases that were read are TGTGCCAGCAGACTGACTAGCGGATTGAATGAG. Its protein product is CASRLTSGLNE. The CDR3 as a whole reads CASRLTSGLNEQFF.

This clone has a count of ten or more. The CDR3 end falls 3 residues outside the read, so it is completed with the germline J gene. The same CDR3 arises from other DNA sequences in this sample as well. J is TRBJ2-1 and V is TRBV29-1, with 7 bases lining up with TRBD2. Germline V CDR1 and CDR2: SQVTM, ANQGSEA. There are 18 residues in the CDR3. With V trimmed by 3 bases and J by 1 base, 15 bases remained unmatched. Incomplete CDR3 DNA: TGCAGCGTTGATGGTCTAGCGGTACAGAGTGGGTCCTACAATGAG. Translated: CSVDGLAVQSGSYNE. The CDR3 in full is CSVDGLAVQSGSYNEQFF.

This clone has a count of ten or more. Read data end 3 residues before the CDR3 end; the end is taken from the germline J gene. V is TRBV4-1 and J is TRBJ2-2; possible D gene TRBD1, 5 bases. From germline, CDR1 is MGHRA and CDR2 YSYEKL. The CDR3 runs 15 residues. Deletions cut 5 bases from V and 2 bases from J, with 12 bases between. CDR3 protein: CASSAGWGNTGELFF. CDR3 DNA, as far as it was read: TGCGCCAGCAGCGCAGGGTGGGGAAACACCGGGGAG.

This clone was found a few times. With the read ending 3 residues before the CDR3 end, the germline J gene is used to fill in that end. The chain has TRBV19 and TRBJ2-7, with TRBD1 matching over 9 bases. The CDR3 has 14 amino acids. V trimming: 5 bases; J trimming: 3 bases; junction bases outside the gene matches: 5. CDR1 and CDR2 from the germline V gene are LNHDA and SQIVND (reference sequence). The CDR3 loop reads CASSPVDRGYEQYF. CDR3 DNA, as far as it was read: TGTGCCAGTAGTCCGGTGGACAGGGGCTACGAG.

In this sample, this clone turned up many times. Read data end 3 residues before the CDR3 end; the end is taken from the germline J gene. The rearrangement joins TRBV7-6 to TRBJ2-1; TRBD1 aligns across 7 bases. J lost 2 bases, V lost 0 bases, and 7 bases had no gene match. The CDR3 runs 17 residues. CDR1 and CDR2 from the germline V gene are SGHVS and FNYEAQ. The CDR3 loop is CASSLAVGTGAYNEQFF. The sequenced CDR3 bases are TGTGCCAGCAGCTTAGCGGTCGGTACAGGGGCCTACAATGAG.

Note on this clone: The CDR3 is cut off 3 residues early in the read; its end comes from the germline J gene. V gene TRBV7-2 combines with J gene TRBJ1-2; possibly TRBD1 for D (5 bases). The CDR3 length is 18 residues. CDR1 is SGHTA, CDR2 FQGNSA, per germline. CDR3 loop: CASSLAARGRSSYNDYTF. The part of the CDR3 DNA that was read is TGTGCCAGCAGCTTAGCCGCTAGGGGTAGGAGCTCCTACAATGAC.

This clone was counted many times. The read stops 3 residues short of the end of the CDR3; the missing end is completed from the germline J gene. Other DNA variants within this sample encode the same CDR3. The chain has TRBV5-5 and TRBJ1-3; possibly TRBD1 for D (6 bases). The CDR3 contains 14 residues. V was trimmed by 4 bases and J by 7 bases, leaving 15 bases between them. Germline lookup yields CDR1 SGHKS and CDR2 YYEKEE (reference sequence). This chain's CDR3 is CASSDRDNVNTIYF. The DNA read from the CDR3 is TGTGCCAGCAGCGACCGGGACAACGTGAACACC.

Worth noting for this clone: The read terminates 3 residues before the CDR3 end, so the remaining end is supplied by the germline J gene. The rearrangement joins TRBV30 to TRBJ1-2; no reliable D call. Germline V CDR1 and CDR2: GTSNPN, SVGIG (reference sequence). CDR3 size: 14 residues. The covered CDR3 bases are TGTGCCTGGGATAGCGGAGAGGAGTACAATGAC. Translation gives CAWDSGEEYND. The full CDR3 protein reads CAWDSGEEYNDYTF.

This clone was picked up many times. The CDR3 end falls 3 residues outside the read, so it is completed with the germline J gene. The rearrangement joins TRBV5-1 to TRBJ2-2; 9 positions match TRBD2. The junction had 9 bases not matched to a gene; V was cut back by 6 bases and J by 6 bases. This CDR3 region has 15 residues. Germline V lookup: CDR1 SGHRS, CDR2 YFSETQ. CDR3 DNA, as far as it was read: TGCGCCAGCACAATCTGGCTAGCGGGACCCGGGGAG. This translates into CASTIWLAGPGE. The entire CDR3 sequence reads CASTIWLAGPGELFF.

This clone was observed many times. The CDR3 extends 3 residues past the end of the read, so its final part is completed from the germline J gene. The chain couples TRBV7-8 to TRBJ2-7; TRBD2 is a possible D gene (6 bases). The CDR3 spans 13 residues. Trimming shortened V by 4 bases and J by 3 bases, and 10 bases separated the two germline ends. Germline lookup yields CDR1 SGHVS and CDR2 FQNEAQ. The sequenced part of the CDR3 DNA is TGTGCCAGCAGCTCAACGACTAGCTACGAG. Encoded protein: CASSSTTSYE. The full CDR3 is CASSSTTSYEQYF.

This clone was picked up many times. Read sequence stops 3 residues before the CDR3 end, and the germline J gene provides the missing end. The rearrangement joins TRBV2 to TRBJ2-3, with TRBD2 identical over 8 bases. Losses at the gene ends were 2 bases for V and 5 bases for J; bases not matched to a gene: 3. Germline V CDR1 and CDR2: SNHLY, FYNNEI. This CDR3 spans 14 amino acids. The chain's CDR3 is CASSELRGGDTQYF. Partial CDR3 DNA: TGTGCCAGCAGTGAACTCCGGGGGGGAGATACG.

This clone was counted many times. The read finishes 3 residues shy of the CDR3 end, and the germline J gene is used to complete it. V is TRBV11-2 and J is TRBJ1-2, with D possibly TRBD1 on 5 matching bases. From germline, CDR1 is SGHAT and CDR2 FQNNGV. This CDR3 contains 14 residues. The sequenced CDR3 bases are TGTGCCAGCAGCCTCCCTGGGGCAGGGTGGAAC. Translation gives CASSLPGAGWN. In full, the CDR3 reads CASSLPGAGWNYTF.

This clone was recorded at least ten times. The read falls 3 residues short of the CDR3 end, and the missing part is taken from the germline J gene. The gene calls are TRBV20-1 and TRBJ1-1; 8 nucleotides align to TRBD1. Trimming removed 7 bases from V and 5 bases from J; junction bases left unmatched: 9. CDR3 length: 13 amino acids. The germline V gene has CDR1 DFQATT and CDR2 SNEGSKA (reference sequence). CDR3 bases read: TGCAGTGGCAGACAGGGGTCTGGGACTGAA. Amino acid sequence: CSGRQGSGTE. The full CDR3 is CSGRQGSGTEAFF.

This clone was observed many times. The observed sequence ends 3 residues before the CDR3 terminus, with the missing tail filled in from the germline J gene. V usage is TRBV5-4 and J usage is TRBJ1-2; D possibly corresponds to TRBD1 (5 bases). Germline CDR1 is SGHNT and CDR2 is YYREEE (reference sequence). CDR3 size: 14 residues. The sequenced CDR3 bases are TGTGCCAGCAGCTTACCCGGGGGAGCAGATACC. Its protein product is CASSLPGGADT. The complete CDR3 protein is CASSLPGGADTYTF.

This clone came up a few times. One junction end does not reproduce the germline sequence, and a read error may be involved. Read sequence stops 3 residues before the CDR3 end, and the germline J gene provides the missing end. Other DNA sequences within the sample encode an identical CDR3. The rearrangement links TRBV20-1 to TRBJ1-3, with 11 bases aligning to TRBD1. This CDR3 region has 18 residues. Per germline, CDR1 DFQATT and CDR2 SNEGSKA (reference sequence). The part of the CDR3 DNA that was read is TGCAGTGCTCAAGGGGGACAGGGGGTGGCGAGCTCTGGAAACACA. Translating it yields CSAQGGQGVASSGNT. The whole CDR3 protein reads CSAQGGQGVASSGNTIYF.

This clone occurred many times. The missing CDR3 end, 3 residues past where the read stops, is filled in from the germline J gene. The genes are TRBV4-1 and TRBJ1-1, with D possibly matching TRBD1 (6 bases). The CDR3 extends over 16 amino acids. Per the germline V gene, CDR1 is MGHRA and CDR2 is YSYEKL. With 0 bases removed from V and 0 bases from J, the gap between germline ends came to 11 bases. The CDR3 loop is CASSQDQGTMNTEAFF. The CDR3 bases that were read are TGCGCCAGCAGCCAAGATCAGGGGACAATGAACACTGAA.

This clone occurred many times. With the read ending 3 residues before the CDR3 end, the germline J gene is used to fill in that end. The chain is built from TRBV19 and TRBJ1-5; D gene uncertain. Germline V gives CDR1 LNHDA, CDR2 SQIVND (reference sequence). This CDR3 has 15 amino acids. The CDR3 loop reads CASALLGGRASPQHF. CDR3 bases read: TGTGCCAGCGCCCTCTTGGGCGGGAGGGCCAGCCCC.

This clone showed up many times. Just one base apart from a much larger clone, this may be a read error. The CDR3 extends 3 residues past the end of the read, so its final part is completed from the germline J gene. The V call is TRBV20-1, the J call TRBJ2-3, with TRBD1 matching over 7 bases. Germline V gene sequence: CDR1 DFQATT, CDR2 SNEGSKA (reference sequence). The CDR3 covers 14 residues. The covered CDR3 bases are TGCAGTGTCTCACAACAGGGGAAATTGGAGACG. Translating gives CSVSQQGKLET. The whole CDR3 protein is CSVSQQGKLETQYF.

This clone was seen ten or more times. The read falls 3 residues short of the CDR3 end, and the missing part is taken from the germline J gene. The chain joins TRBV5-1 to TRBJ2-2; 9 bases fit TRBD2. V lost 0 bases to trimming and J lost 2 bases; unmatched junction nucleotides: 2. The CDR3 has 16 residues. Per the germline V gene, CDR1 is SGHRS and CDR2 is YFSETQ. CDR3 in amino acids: CASSLGAGGNTGELFF. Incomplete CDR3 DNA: TGCGCCAGCAGCTTGGGAGCGGGAGGTAACACCGGGGAG.

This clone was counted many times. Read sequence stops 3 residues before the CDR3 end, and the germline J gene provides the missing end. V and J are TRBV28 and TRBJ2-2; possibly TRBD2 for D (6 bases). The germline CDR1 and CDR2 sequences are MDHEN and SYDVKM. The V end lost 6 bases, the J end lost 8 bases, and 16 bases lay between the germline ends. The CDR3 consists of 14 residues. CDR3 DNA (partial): TGTGCCAGCAGGGCGGGACTGCACTCTGGGGAG. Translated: CASRAGLHSGE. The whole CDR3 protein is CASRAGLHSGELFF. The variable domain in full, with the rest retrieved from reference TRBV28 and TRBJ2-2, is DVKVTQSSRYLVKRTGEKVFLECVQDMDHENMFWYRQDPGLGLRLIYFSYDVKMKEKGDIPEGYSVSREKKERFSLILESASTNQTSMYLCASRAGLHSGELFFGEGSRLTVL.

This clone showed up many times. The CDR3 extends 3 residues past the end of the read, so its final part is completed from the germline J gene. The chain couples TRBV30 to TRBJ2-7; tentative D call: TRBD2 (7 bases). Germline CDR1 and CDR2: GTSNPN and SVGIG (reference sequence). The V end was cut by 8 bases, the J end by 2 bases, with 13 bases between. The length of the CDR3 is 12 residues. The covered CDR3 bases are TGTGCCGGCGGGCGGGGGCCCTACGAG. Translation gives CAGGRGPYE. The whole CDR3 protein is CAGGRGPYEQYF.

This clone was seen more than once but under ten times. CDR3 sequence: CASRQGSSYGQYF. CDR3 DNA, as far as it was read: TGTGCCAGTAGACAGGGCTCATCCTATGGT. V is TRBV19 and J is TRBJ2-4, with a possible D match to TRBD1 (6 bases). The read finishes 3 residues shy of the CDR3 end, and the germline J gene is used to complete it. This CDR3 has 13 residues. From germline, CDR1 is LNHDA and CDR2 SQIVND (reference sequence).

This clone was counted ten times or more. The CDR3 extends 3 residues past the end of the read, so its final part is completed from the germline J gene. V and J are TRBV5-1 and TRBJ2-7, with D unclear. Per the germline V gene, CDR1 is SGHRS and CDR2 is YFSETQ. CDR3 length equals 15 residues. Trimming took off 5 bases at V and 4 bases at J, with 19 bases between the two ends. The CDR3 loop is CASSSRASPLYEQYF. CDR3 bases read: TGCGCCAGCAGTAGTAGGGCCTCCCCTCTTTACGAG.